This TCR beta chain was observed in a study of T cell responses to AZD1222 COVID-19 vaccine. Findings and limits, study-wide: White British ancestry dominated among donors, who included more females, and clonal diversity was possibly underestimated. Spike-specific TCR depth and breadth grew after two AZD1222 doses. Just six AZD1222 recipients were seropositive at baseline. In all cases, repertoires were sampled only after the peak T cell response.

The junction had 10 bases not matched to a gene; V was cut back by 5 bases and J by 6 bases. The V gene's germline CDR1 is KGHSH and CDR2 LQKENI. The CDR3 is 17 amino acids. On this clone itself: The antigen remains unidentified.

TCRdb's table, derived via immunoSEQ multiplex PCR, lists solely in-frame clones and lacks some. The data hold under 200,000 clones, with over 90% observed a single time. Sequencing was performed on peripheral blood, taken on day 0 of AZD1222 vaccination. This TCR was sampled from an adult in good health. The rearrangement uses TRBV18 and TRBJ2-2, with 12 bases fitting TRBD2. The chain's CDR3 is CASSSRLAGASPGELFF. CDR3 nucleotides: TGTGCCAGCTCAAGCAGACTAGCGGGGGCTTCCCCCGGGGAGCTGTTTTTT.